Listed below are T cell receptor beta chains from one sample, sequenced in a study of Graves' ophthalmopathy and Graves' hyperthyroidism. MiXCR, run by TCRdb on the multiplex PCR reads, gives a single entry per CDR3 protein. This table has about 500,000 distinct CDR3 sequences, around 15% appearing once. Sequenced: blood. The receptors stem from a woman between 25 and 40 years old with Graves' ophthalmopathy. Both conserved end residues are part of each CDR3. D genes are given only for firm matches. Where a row states a size, it is once, few, many or the class of an expanded clone; other rows omit it.

clone size	V gene	J gene	D gene	CDR3 DNA	CDR3 protein
.	TRBV27	TRBJ1-1	.	TGTACCAGCAGTTTCGGGGGGCTCAACACTGAAGCTTTCTTT	CTSSFGGLNTEAFF
.	TRBV28	TRBJ1-4	.	TGTGCCAGCAGCCGCAGGGGACGGGGGCTGTTTTTT	CASSRRGRGLFF
many	TRBV28	TRBJ2-7	TRBD1	TGTGCCAGCAGCAGGGACAGGGACAACGAGCAGTACTTC	CASSRDRDNEQYF
many	TRBV15	TRBJ2-2	.	TGTGCCACCAGCAGAGAGCCAGGCAGTGGGTGGACCGGGGAGCTGTTTTTT	CATSREPGSGWTGELFF
.	TRBV6-1	TRBJ2-5	.	TGTGCCAGCAGTCGAATAATCACCCAGGGGGGTAGCGGGGAGACCCAGTACTTC	CASSRIITQGGSGETQYF
.	TRBV6-1	TRBJ2-2	.	TGTGCCAGCAGTGAAGTATTGGGTTACACCGGGGAGCTGTTTTTT	CASSEVLGYTGELFF
few	TRBV30	TRBJ2-5	TRBD1	TGTGCCTGGACCCGACAGGGAAGGGAGACCCAGTACTTC	CAWTRQGRETQYF
once	TRBV6-1	TRBJ1-2	.	TGTGCCAGCAGTGAATTGTTAGGGGCTAACTATGGCTACACCTTC	CASSELLGANYGYTF
many	TRBV27	TRBJ2-7	.	TGTGCCAGCAGTTTAAAGGGGCTATACTACGAGCAGTACTTC	CASSLKGLYYEQYF
many	TRBV20-1	TRBJ2-2	TRBD2	TGCAGTGCTGGAGGACTAGTTCCCGGGGAGCTGTTTTTT	CSAGGLVPGELFF
few	TRBV9	TRBJ2-2	TRBD2	TGTGCCAGCAGCGTAGGGATGCGGGAGGGCCCCGGGGAGCTGTTTTTT	CASSVGMREGPGELFF
many	TRBV10-1	TRBJ2-2	.	TGCGCCAGCAGTGCCGTAGGATACACCGGGGAGCTGTTTTTT	CASSAVGYTGELFF
many	TRBV12-5	TRBJ2-1	.	TGTGCTAGTGGTTTGGTACCCCAGGGGAGGACCAATGAGCAGTTCTTC	CASGLVPQGRTNEQFF
many	TRBV11-1	TRBJ2-7	TRBD2	TGTGCCAGCAGCAAGACTAGCGGGAGGGCCCGCGAGCAGTACTTC	CASSKTSGRAREQYF